This T cell receptor (beta chain) was profiled in a study of beta chain features in type 1 diabetes. The study reverse transcribed the entire isolated RNA, so it sequenced expressed TCRB transcripts. Generated by immunoSEQ multiplex PCR, the TCRdb table keeps only in-frame clones and is missing some. The sample records 200,000 to 250,000 clones, about 30% being singletons. The J segment lost 6 bases and the V segment lost 3 bases, leaving 6 bases of the junction unmatched. Germline V gene sequence: CDR1 SQVTM, CDR2 ANQGSEA. The CDR3 contains 14 residues. This chain connects TRBV29-1 to TRBJ2-5; 11 bases agree with TRBD2. Material for sequencing was central memory CD4+ T cells from blood. The TCR originated in a man aged 25-45 years in good health. The CDR3 is CSVDVASGGKTQYF. Here the CDR3 DNA reads TGCAGCGTTGACGTCGCTAGCGGGGGGAAGACCCAGTACTTC.